This T cell receptor (beta chain) was sequenced for a study of blood T cell repertoires in COVID-19. The method was immunoSEQ multiplex PCR; TCRdb's version includes in-frame clones alone and lacks a portion of them. The data show approximately 430,000 clones, 70% to 90% seen once. Germline-derived CDR1 and CDR2 are MRHNA and SNTAGT. This CDR3 has 15 amino acids. With respect to this clone: At one end the junction does not follow the germline gene, possibly because of a read error.

This sequence was found in a woman in her twenties or thirties with active or convalescent COVID-19. Sequenced input: peripheral blood. The rearrangement joins TRBV6-4 to TRBJ1-2; maybe TRBD1 (6 bases). The CDR3 bases are TGTGCCAGCAGCGACTCAAAGGGGGGGGACTATGGCTACACCTTC. Its protein product is CASSDSKGGDYGYTF.